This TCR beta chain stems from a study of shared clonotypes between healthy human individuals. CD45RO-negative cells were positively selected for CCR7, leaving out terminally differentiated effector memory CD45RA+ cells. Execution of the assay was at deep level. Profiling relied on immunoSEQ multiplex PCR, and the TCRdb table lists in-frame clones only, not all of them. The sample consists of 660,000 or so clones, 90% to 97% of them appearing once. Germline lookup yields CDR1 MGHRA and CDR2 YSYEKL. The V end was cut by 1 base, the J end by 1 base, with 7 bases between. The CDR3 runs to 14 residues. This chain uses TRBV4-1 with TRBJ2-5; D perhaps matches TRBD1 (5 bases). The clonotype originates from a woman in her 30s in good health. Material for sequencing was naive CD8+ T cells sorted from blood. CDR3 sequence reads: CASSQGTGQETQYF. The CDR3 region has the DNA TGCGCCAGCAGCCAAGGTACAGGCCAAGAGACCCAGTACTTC.